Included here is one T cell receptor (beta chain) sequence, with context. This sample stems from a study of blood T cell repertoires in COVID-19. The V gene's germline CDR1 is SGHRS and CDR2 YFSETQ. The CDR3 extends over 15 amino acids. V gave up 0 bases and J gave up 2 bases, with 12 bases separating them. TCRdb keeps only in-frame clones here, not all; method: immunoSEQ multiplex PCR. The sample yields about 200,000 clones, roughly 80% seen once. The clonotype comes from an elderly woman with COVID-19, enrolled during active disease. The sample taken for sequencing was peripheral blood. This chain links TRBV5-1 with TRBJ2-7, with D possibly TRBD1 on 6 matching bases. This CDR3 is CASSLGVGGPYEQYF. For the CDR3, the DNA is TGCGCCAGCAGCTTGGGGGTTGGGGGCCCCTACGAGCAGTACTTC.